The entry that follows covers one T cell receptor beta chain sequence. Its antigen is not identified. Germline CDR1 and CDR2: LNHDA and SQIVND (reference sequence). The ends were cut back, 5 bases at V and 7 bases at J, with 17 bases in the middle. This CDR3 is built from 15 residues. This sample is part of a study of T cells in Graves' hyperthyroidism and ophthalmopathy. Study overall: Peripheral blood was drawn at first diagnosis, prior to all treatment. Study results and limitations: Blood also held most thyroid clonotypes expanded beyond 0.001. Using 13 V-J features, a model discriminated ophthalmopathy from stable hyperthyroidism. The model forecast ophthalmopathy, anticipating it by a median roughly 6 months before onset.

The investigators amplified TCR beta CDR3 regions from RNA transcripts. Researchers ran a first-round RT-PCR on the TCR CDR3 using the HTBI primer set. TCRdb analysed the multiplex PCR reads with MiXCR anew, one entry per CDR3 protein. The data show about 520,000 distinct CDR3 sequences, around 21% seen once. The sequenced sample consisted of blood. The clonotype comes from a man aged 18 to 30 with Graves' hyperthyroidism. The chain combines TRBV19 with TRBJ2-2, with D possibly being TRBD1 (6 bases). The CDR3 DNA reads TGTGCCAGTAGTCGCGTCGCAGGGGAAGGCGGGGAGCTGTTTTTT. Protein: CASSRVAGEGGELFF.